This T cell receptor (beta chain) was retrieved from a study of blood T cell repertoires in COVID-19. Participant ages covered about 18 to 89 years across some 25 US areas. Per germline, CDR1 DFQATT and CDR2 SNEGSKA (reference sequence). V shed 3 bases and J shed 3 bases, with 8 bases lying between them. The length of the CDR3 is 13 residues. As originally analysed: Reference gene primer amplification gave estimated nucleated cell counts. Assay: immunoSEQ multiplex PCR; the TCRdb copy retains only in-frame clones and omits some. That table furnishes V, J and clone size, whereas the DNA furnished D and trimming. Among about 300,000 clones listed, around 85% were seen once.

The receptor was derived from a woman in her fifties or sixties who had recovered from COVID-19. Sample: PBMCs or T cells enriched from blood (not recorded which). The chain employs TRBV20-1 and TRBJ2-2; D might be TRBD1 (5 bases). The CDR3 DNA follows: TGCAGTGCTAGTCCAGGGTACACCGGGGAGCTGTTTTTT. This translates into CSASPGYTGELFF.